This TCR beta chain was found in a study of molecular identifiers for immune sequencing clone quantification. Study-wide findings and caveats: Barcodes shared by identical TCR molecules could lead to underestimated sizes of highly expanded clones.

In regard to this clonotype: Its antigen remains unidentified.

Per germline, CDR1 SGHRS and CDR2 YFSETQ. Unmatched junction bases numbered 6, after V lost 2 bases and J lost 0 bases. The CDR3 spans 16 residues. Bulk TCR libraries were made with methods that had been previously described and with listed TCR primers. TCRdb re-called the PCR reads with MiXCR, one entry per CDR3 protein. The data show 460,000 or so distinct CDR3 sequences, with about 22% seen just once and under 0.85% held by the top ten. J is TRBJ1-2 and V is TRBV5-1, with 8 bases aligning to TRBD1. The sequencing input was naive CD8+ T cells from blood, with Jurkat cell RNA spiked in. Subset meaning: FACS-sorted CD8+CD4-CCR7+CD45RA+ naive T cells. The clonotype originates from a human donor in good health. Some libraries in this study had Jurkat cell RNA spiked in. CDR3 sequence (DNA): TGCGCCAGCAGCTTAGGACAGGGACTAGCTAACTATGGCTACACCTTC. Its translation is CASSLGQGLANYGYTF.